This T cell receptor (beta chain) was captured in a study of Graves' ophthalmopathy and Graves' hyperthyroidism. Whole-study findings and limits: Prediction of ophthalmopathy progression reached about 65% sensitivity and around 72% specificity.

This clonotype has a handful of counts. The antigen remains unidentified. RNA transcripts yielded amplified TCR beta CDR3 regions. The library came from an HTBI-primed first-round RT-PCR and a second-round multiplex PCR. TCRdb reprocessed the multiplex PCR reads via MiXCR and lists one record per CDR3 protein. The sample includes 580,000 or so distinct CDR3 sequences, less than 45% of them seen just once. Hyperthyroidism patients, aged 18 to 65, were newly diagnosed, under 2 months' duration. Each diagnosis was determined on the basis of clinical symptoms, serum thyroxine, TRAb, thyroid ultrasound and orbital computed tomography. The receptor's source is an adult man with Graves' hyperthyroidism. Sequencing was done on a sample of peripheral blood or thyroid tissue (not recorded which).

CDR3 loop: CASLTWGTGDEQYF. The CDR3 DNA sequence: TGTGCCAGCTTAACCTGGGGGACAGGGGACGAGCAGTACTTC. The chain has TRBV7-2 and TRBJ2-7, with TRBD1 identical over 10 bases. The CDR3 covers 14 residues. Germline lookup yields CDR1 SGHTA and CDR2 FQGNSA. The V and J ends lost 8 bases and 5 bases, in that order; junction bases with no gene match: 9.